This TCR beta chain was sequenced during a study of CD8 T cells in ankylosing spondylitis. Via MiXCR, TCRdb re-called the 5' RACE reads, giving one row per CDR3 protein. The table lists a few hundred thousand distinct CDR3 sequences, about 11% of them singletons. With regard to this clonotype: Its target is unknown.

CDR1 and CDR2 from the germline V gene are SGHTA and FQGTGA. V was pared by 5 bases and J by 0 bases, with 17 bases between. This CDR3 has 17 amino acids. General observations from the study: Researchers reportedly found disease-linked clones significantly enriched in matched ankylosing spondylitis synovial fluid.

Source material: blood, either unsorted or a sorted T cell fraction (not recorded which). The chain couples TRBV7-3 to TRBJ2-1, with D possibly matching TRBD2 (6 bases). This TCR was sampled from a male donor with ankylosing spondylitis or in good health (not recorded which). As DNA, the CDR3 is TGTGCCAGCAGCCCTAACTACGGGGGTAGCTCCTACAATGAGCAGTTCTTC. Its translation: CASSPNYGGSSYNEQFF.